The TCR beta chain described here comes from a study of Ad26.COV2.S vaccination and SARS-CoV-2 variants. The treatment was: some 20 received Ad26.COV2.S at low or high dose, single or two shots; roughly 5 received placebo; per-sample allocation not given. Sampling was done on day 63 after the first vaccine or placebo injection. The V and J ends lost 3 bases and 1 base respectively, with 9 bases between them. CDR1 is LNHDA and CDR2 is SQIVND in the germline V gene (reference sequence). The CDR3 totals 14 residues. Some clones are missing from TCRdb's copy, which holds only in-frame ones; the method was immunoSEQ multiplex PCR. Of 400,000 to 450,000 clones in the sample, around 90% were seen once.

This chain connects TRBV19 to TRBJ1-1; D is perhaps TRBD1 (5 bases). Specimen: peripheral blood, collected in a trial of Ad26.COV2.S vaccine versus placebo. The TCR sequence derives from a person between 18 and 65 years old who received the Ad26.COV2.S COVID-19 vaccine or a placebo. CDR3 nucleotides: TGTGCCAGTAGTATGGGGCCTGCGAACACTGAAGCTTTCTTT. Translated, it gives CASSMGPANTEAFF.